This T cell receptor beta chain is from a study of circulating tumor DNA in untreated peripheral T-cell lymphoma. General observations from the study: In 76% of patients, tumor-specific clonotypes were identified.

Germline CDR1 is SGHVT and CDR2 is SQSDAQ. The CDR3 sequence is 13 residues long. Trimming cost V 5 bases and J 7 bases, with 15 bases left between them. Data came from immunoSEQ multiplex PCR; TCRdb stores just in-frame clones and leaves some out. This table holds around 10,000 clones, approximately 72% found once. This tumor tissue came from a pretreatment baseline collection. To note about this clone: Its antigen is unidentified.

Sequenced sample: tumor tissue. V gene TRBV7-4 combines with J gene TRBJ2-7, with D possibly matching TRBD1 (5 bases). The TCR originated in a human donor with peripheral T-cell lymphoma. The CDR3 sequence: CASSLVGVREQYF. CDR3 DNA sequence: TGTGCCAGCAGCCTCGTAGGGGTGCGGGAGCAGTACTTC.